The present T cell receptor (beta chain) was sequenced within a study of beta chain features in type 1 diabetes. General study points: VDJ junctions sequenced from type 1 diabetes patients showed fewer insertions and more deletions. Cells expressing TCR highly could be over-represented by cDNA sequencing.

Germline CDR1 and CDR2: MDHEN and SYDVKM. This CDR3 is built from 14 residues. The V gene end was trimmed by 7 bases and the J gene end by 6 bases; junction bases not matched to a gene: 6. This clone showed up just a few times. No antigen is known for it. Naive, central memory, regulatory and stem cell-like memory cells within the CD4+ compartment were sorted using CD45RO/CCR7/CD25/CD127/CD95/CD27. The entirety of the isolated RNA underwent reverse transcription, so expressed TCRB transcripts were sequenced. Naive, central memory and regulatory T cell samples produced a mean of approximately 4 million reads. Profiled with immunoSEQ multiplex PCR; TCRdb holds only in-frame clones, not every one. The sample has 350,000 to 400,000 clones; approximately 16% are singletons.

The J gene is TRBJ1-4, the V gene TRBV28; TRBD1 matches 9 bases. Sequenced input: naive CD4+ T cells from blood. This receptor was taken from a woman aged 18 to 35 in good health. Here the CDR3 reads CASTAGQGHEKLFF. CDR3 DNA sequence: TGTGCCAGCACGGCGGGACAGGGACATGAAAAACTGTTTTTT.